The T cell receptor (beta chain) under discussion was sequenced for a study of identical twins (dated by TCRdb to about 2016). About the study as a whole: To test whether fetal clonotypes persist, this study deep-sequenced TCR alpha and beta repertoires from monozygotic twins, from unrelated adults of various ages, and from cord blood. To rule out contamination, replicate twin experiments were performed at different times with different library preparation protocols.

This clonotype has a count of ten or more. The antigen it recognizes is unknown. It has no much larger one-base neighbor in the sample; base qualities were not kept. On the study overall, not on this receptor specifically: Recombination models systematically underestimated out-of-frame TCR alpha sharing in monozygotic twins but agreed with sharing between unrelated individuals. Abundant cord blood beta clonotypes carried fewer insertions; young adult naive repertoires showed a weaker similar trend, while memory repertoires showed none. Out-of-frame TCR alpha sequences shared between twins showed an excess of low generation-probability sequences compared with coincidental sharing between unrelated individuals. Because the same donors could not be followed over many years, the conclusions relied on cross-sectional statistical analysis. A weaker excess of twin sharing was found in beta out-of-frame sequences because the signal-to-noise ratio was lowered by fewer shared sequences. Invariant T cells such as MAIT and iNKT could partly confound zero-insertion analyses, although diverse VJ usage argued against such confounding for most clonotypes.

Library preparation employed 5' RACE. TCRdb shows the sequencer as Illumina HiSeq 2000. A universal primer binding site was introduced by template switching, and a unique molecular identifier was present in the final cDNA, enabling accurate counting of TCR cDNA molecules. Specific primers in the conserved constant-segment region were used to synthesize first-strand cDNA for the TCR alpha and beta chains. To control for contamination, every cDNA library carried two barcodes: a SMART-Mk sample barcode plus Illumina barcodes. TruSeq adapter sequences and Illumina sample barcodes were added in two successive PCR steps. The TCR alpha and beta cDNA libraries were sequenced on the Illumina HiSeq platform using custom primers. Turning to the authors' computational methods: MiGEC processed the raw reads to extract unique molecular identifiers, while MiXCR was used to determine the CDR3 positions. For each individual, recombination models were inferred using an EM algorithm with the repgenHMM and IGoR tools. The analysis of shared clonotypes was done with the tcR package in R, with sharing normalized by the product of cloneset sizes. To study raw recombination without the effects of thymic and clonal selection, out-of-frame nonproductive sequences were analyzed. In-frame beta chains were kept once TCRdb had trimmed the public reads at Q25 with fastp and called clones with MiXCR. When rows share a CDR3 protein, they turn into one entry using the most common DNA and genes. These V and J calls are TCRdb output, not the study's own analysis. The sample table shows 570,000 or so distinct CDR3 sequences, and approximately 9.6% are seen once. The ten largest make up more than 2.5% of the sample.

Every donor in the study was a healthy Caucasian. The twin cohort consisted of three pairs of female monozygotic twins, all aged roughly 18 to 30 years. Peripheral blood mononuclear cells were the source from which RNA for the TCR libraries was isolated. These same records also appear under a second study, on yellow fever vaccine responses in identical twins. From that second study: The T cell response to vaccination in identical twins was reported by the authors to appear partly convergent and partly personalized. The study precisely tracked vaccine-responding T cell clones in identical twins.

The sequence was collected from a woman under 30 in good health. The specimen sequenced was PBMCs.

The nucleotides are TGCGCCAGCAGCCAACATGACAGGGGGAGGATGCAGTATTTT. The resulting protein is CASSQHDRGRMQYF. The chain couples TRBV4-3 to TRBJ2-3, with TRBD1 identical over 9 junction bases. From its cysteine to its phenylalanine, the CDR3 spans 14 amino acids. This entry keeps only the CDR3 DNA: 42 bases, framed from base 1. From the germline V gene, CDR1 is LGHNA and CDR2 is YSLEER. Relative to germline, V is missing 2 bases and J is missing 11 bases, with 8 bases of the junction outside any gene match.